The present entry profiles one T cell receptor beta chain with its context. Between about 18 and 33 mg of unsorted bulk tissue served as the source from which RNA and DNA were co-extracted. All tumor specimens exceeded 75% viable tumor cells. Germline CDR1 MNHEY, CDR2 SVGEGT. V lost 4 bases to trimming and J lost 3 bases, with 14 bases between them. CDR3 length equals 15 residues. The researchers produced TCR beta cDNA from roughly 500 ng total RNA with a constant-region primer. ARM-PCR, slightly modified, supplied the TCR beta libraries through three nested multiplex PCR rounds. Primers for the first two PCR rounds were TRBV1-TRBV30 forward primers and a C-beta reverse primer (about 9 cycles per round). TCRdb reprocessed the multiplex PCR reads via MiXCR and lists one record per CDR3 protein. The sample records roughly 120,000 distinct CDR3 sequences, around 60% being singletons. The record originates from a study of tumor-infiltrating lymphocytes in primary liver carcinoma. Overall study context: Patients were men and women aged 30 to 69 years. There were roughly 3.5 to 8 million productive TCRbeta reads per sample, a yield similar across tissue types.

The rearrangement uses TRBV6-2 or TRBV6-3 and TRBJ2-3; no definite D call. Sequencing used liver tumor tissue from sampling region 3. Subset meaning: tumor region T3, left-lateral pole. The source is a woman aged 55-70 years with primary liver carcinoma and hepatitis B virus infection. CDR3 DNA: TGTGCCAGCAGTTGCTCGTTCACTCGAACAGATACGCAGTATTTT. It yields the protein CASSCSFTRTDTQYF.